The clone carrying this T cell receptor beta chain appeared a few times. Its antigen is currently unknown. CDR3 length: 12 amino acids. Trimming cost V 3 bases and J 3 bases, with 6 bases left between them. Germline V gene lookup returns CDR1 KGHSH and CDR2 LQKENI. It was with unique molecular identifiers that the TCRbeta library was prepared. TCRdb passed the PCR reads through MiXCR, listing each CDR3 protein once. The table records hundreds of thousands of distinct CDR3 sequences, roughly 13% of them present only once. This specimen comes from a study of T-cell reconstitution after alpha-beta-depleted transplantation in children. Study conclusions and caveats: Recipient T cells and thymic progenitors that survived were the source of the high TCRbeta diversity seen at day 60 in some patients. By one year post-transplant, T-cell counts and diversity largely arose from T cells that were newly produced. Reports say that about two months after transplant, the alpha-beta T cells came out of several hundred graft clones that had expanded.

This receptor was identified in a male patient aged 10 to 17 who had a stem cell transplant for acute myeloid leukemia, so the T cells may come from the graft donor. Sequencing was performed on PBMCs, mostly from graft donor cells, taken 360 days after TCRalphabeta/CD19-depleted stem cell transplant. The V call is TRBV18, the J call TRBJ2-7; D is undetermined. The CDR3 sequence: CASSPNYYEQYF. The CDR3, as DNA: TGTGCCAGCTCACCGAATTACTACGAGCAGTACTTC.